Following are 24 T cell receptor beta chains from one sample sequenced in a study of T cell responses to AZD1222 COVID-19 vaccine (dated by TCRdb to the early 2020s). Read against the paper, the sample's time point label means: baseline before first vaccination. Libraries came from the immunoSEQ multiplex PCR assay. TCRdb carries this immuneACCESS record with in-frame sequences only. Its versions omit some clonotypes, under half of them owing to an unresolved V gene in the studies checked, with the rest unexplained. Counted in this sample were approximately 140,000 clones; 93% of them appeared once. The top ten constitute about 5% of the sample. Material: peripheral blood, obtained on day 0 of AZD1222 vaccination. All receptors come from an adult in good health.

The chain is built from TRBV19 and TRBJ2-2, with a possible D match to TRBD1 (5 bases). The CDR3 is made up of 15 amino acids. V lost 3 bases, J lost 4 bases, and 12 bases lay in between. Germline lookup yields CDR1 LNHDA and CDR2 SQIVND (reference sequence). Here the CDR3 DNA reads TGTGCCAGTAGTATCATTGGGGCGGCCACCGGGGAGCTGTTTTTT. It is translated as CASSIIGAATGELFF.

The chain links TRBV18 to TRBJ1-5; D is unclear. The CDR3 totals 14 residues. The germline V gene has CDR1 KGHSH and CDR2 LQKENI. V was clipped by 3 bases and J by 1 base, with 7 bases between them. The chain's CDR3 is CASSPEDSNQPQHF. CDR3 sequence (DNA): TGTGCCAGCTCACCGGAGGACAGCAATCAGCCCCAGCATTTT.

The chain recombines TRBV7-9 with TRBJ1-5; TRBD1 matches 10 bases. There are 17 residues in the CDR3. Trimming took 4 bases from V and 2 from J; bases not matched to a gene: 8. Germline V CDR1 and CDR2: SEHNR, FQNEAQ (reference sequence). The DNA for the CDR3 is TGTGCCAGCAGCTCCGGGGGGACAGGGGTTGGCAATCAGCCCCAGCATTTT. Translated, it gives CASSSGGTGVGNQPQHF.

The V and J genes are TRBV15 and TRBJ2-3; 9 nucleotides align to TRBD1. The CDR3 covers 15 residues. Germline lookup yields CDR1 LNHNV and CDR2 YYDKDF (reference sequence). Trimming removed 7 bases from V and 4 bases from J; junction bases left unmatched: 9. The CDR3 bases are TGTGCCACCACCGGGACAGGGAATTCGGCAGATACGCAGTATTTT. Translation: CATTGTGNSADTQYF.

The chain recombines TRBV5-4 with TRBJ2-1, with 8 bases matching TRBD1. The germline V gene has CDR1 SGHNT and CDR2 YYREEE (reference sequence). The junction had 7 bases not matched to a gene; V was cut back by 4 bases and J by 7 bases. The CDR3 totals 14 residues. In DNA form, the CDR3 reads TGTGCCAGCAGCACTTGGACAGGGAGGAATGAGCAGTTCTTC. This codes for CASSTWTGRNEQFF.

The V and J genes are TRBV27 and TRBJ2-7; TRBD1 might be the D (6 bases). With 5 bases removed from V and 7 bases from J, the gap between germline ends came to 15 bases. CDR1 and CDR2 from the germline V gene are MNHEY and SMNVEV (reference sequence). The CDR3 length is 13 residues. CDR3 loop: CASSMGTPGEQYF. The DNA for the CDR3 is TGTGCCAGCAGTATGGGGACACCGGGGGAGCAGTACTTC.

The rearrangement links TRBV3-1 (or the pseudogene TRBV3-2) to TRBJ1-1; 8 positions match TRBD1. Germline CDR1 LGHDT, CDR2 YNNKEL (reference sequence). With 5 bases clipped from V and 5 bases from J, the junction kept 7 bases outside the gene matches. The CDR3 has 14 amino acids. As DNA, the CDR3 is TGTGCCAGCAGCAAAGGGACAGGTGGGACTGAAGCTTTCTTT. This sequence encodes CASSKGTGGTEAFF.

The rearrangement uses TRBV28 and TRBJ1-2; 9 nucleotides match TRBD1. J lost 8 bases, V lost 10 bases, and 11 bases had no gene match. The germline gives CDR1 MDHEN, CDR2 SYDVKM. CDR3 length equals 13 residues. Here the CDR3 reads CATTDRGFKGYTF. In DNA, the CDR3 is TGTGCCACAACCGACAGGGGGTTTAAAGGCTACACCTTC.

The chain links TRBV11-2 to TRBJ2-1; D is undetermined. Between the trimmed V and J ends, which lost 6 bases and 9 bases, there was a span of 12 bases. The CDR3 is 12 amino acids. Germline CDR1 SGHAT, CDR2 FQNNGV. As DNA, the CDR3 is TGTGCCAGCAGTAGATGGACGAGTGAGCAGTTCTTC. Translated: CASSRWTSEQFF.

The CDR3 coding sequence is TGTGCCACCAGCAGAGCGTGGGACAGGTGGGGGAACACTGAAGCTTTCTTT. Amino acid sequence: CATSRAWDRWGNTEAFF. This chain connects TRBV15 to TRBJ1-1; 8 bases are shared with TRBD1. Trimming took 1 base from V and 1 from J; bases not matched to a gene: 8. Per the germline V gene, CDR1 is LNHNV and CDR2 is YYDKDF (reference sequence). The CDR3 consists of 17 residues.

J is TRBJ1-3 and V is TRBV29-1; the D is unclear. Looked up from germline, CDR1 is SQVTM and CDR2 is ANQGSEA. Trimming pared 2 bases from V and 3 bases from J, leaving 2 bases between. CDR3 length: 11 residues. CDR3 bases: TGCAGCGTTGAAAGTGGAAACACCATATATTTT. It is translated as CSVESGNTIYF.

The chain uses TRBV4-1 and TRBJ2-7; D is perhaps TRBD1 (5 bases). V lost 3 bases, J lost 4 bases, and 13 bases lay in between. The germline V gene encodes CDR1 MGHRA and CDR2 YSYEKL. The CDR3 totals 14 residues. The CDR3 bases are TGCGCCAGCAGCCACAATCCCCAGGGTTACGAGCAGTACTTC. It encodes CASSHNPQGYEQYF.

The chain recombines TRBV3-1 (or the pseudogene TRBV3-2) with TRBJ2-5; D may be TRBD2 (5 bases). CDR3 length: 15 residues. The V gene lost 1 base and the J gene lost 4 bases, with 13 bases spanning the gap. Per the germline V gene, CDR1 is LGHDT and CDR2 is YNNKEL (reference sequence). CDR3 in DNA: TGTGCCAGCAGCCAAGGCGGGTGGGAGCTAGAGACCCAGTACTTC. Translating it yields CASSQGGWELETQYF.

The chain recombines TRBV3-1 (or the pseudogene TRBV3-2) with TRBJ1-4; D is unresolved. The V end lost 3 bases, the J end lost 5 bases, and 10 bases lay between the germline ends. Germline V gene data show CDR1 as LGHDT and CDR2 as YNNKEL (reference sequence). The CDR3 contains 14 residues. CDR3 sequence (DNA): TGTGCCAGCAGCCAGAGCCCTGGGAATGAAAAACTGTTTTTT. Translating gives CASSQSPGNEKLFF.

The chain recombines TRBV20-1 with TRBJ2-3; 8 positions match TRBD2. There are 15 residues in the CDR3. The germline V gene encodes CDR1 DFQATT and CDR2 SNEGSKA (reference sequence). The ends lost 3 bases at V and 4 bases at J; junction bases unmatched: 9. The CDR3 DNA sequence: TGCAGTGCTAGTTTTCTAGCGGGTAAGGCAGATACGCAGTATTTT. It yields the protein CSASFLAGKADTQYF.

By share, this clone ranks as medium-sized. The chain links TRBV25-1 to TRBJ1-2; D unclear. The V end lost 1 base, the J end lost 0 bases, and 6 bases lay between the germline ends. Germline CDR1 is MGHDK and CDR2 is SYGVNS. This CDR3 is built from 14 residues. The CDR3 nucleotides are TGTGCCAGCAGTGAATTCGCAGCTAACTATGGCTACACCTTC. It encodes CASSEFAANYGYTF.

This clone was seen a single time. The CDR3 region is CATSDFEGGSGANVLTF. CDR3 in DNA: TGTGCCACCAGTGATTTTGAAGGCGGCTCTGGGGCCAACGTCCTGACTTTC. The chain joins TRBV24-1 to TRBJ2-6; D is unclear. V was pared by 1 base and J by 0 bases, with 9 bases between. The CDR3 spans 17 residues. CDR1 and CDR2 (germline): KGHDR, SFDVKD.

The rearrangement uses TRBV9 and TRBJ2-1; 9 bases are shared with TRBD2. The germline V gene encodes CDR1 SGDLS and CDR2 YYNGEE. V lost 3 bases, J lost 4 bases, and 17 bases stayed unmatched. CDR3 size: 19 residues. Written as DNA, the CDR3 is TGTGCCAGCAGCGAACGACTCTCCCAGCGGGAGGCAATATACAATGAGCAGTTCTTC. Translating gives CASSERLSQREAIYNEQFF.

CDR3 loop: CASSLIGTAGANVLTF. The CDR3 DNA is TGTGCCAGCAGTTTAATCGGGACGGCTGGGGCCAACGTCCTGACTTTC. The chain uses TRBV27 and TRBJ2-6; possibly TRBD1 or TRBD2 for D (5 bases each). V was clipped by 2 bases and J by 2 bases, with 10 bases between them. The CDR3 length is 16 residues. Germline CDR1 is MNHEY and CDR2 is SMNVEV (reference sequence).

CDR3 bases: TGTGCCAGCAGTAGGGCAAGTTATCACGAAAAACTGTTTTTT. Protein sequence: CASSRASYHEKLFF. This rearrangement joins TRBV14 to TRBJ1-4; D gene uncertain. The CDR3 extends over 14 amino acids. The V and J ends lost 6 bases and 8 bases respectively, with 16 bases between them. Germline values: CDR1 SGHDN, CDR2 FVKESK.

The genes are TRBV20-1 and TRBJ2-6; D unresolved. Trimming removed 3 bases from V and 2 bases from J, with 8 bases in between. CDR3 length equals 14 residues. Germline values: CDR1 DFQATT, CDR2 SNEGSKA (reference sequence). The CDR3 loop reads CSASADAGANVLTF. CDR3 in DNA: TGCAGTGCTAGTGCGGACGCTGGGGCCAACGTCCTGACTTTC.

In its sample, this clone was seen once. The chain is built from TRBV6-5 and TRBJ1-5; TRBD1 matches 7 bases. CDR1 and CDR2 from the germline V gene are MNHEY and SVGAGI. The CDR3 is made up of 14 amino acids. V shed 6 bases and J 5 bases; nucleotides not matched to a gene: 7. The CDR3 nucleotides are TGTGCCAGCAGCTTACTACAGGGGTATCAGCCCCAGCATTTT. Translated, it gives CASSLLQGYQPQHF.

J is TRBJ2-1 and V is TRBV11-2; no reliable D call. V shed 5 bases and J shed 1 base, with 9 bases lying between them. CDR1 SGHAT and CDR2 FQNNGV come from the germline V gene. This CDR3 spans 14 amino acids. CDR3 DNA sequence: TGTGCCAGCAGCCGTATAAGGTCCTACAATGAGCAGTTCTTC. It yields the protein CASSRIRSYNEQFF.

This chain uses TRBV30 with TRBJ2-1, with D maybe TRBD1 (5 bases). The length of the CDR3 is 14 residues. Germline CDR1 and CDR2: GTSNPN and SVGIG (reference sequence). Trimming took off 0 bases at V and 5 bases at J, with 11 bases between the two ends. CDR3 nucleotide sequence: TGTGCCTGGAGTGTATTGGACACGGACAATGAGCAGTTCTTC. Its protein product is CAWSVLDTDNEQFF.